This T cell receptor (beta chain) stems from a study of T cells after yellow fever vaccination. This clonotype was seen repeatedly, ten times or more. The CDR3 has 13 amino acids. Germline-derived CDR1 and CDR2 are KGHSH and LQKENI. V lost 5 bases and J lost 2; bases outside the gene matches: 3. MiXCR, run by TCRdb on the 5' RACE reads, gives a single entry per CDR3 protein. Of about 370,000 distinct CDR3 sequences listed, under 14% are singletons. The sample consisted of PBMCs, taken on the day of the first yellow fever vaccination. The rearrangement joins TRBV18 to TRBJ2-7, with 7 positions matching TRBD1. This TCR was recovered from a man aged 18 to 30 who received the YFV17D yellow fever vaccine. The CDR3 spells CASSDGTAYEQYF. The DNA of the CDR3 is TGTGCCAGCTCAGACGGGACAGCCTACGAGCAGTACTTC.